This TCR beta chain was captured in a study of immune evolution from preneoplasia to lung adenocarcinoma. Worth noting for this clone: Its antigen is as yet unknown.

Study conclusions and caveats: Top clone share appeared to fall from AAH through AIS, MIA, adenocarcinoma.

The length of the CDR3 is 11 residues. Germline V gene data show CDR1 as LNHNV and CDR2 as YYDKDF (reference sequence). Trimming left V 3 bases short and J 5 bases short, with 2 bases between. Two lung cancer pathologists independently confirmed each histologic diagnosis. Profiled with immunoSEQ multiplex PCR; TCRdb holds only in-frame clones, not every one. Found here are about 16,000 clones, 75% to 90% of them singletons; the top ten hold just over 2.5%. The sample was FFPE invasive lung adenocarcinoma tissue. The chain recombines TRBV15 with TRBJ2-4; D not certain. The receptor was derived from a person aged 65 to 79 with invasive lung adenocarcinoma. The CDR3 DNA follows: TGTGCCACCAGCAGTCAAAACATTCAGTACTTC. Translating gives CATSSQNIQYF.